The clone carrying this T cell receptor (beta chain) was observed a few times. Its specificity is unknown. These data are taken from a study of T cells in Graves' hyperthyroidism and ophthalmopathy. The study's findings and limits: From stable hyperthyroidism, ophthalmopathy was set apart by a 13 V-J model.

The CDR3 is 15 amino acids. Deletions cut 3 bases from V and 4 bases from J, with 16 bases between. Germline CDR1 MGHRA, CDR2 YSYEKL. Patients were excluded for uncontrolled infection, other autoimmune disease, pregnancy or lactation. Each 10 ml fresh peripheral blood draw supplied the PBMCs. TCR beta CDR3 regions were amplified from RNA. Primed by the HTBI set, a first-round RT-PCR was run on the TCR CDR3. MiXCR, run by TCRdb on the multiplex PCR reads, gives a single entry per CDR3 protein. The sample includes roughly 740,000 distinct CDR3 sequences, about a sixth of them seen just once. The origin of this receptor is a man aged 18 to 30 with Graves' hyperthyroidism. The chain is built from TRBV4-1 and TRBJ2-7; tentatively, D is TRBD1 (6 bases). Sequenced material: blood. CDR3 protein: CASSQEQGDGYEQYF. DNA of the CDR3: TGCGCCAGCAGCCAGGAACAGGGTGACGGATACGAGCAGTACTTC.